This TCR beta chain stems from a study of cytomegalovirus exposure and HLA in healthy donors. Remarks on this clone: The antigen is unknown.

This CDR3 comprises 18 residues. Germline values: CDR1 LNHDA, CDR2 SQIVND (reference sequence). Trimming at V came to 3 bases and at J to 9 bases, leaving 12 bases not matched to a gene. Each donor's status was that of a healthy bone marrow donor. Though nominally healthy at sampling, donors likely had unrecorded immune exposures. Study outcomes and limitations: Whilst most TCR sequences proved rare, a subset of public TCRs occurred across many donors. There were some 150 TCR beta chains listed as cytomegalovirus-associated.

Both 60 Vbeta primers and 13 Jbeta primers went into the PCR. TCRdb's table, derived via immunoSEQ multiplex PCR, lists solely in-frame clones and lacks some. This table has under 150,000 clones, around 80% appearing once. The TCR sequence derives from a man aged 45 to 65 in good health and CMV-seronegative. The V gene is TRBV19, the J gene TRBJ2-3, with 16 positions matching TRBD2. Sequenced material: PBMCs. CDR3 protein: CASSIGTSGRARRGTQYF. DNA for the CDR3: TGTGCCAGTAGTATCGGGACTAGCGGGAGGGCTAGGAGGGGAACGCAGTATTTT.